This T cell receptor beta chain is from a study of T cell responses to AZD1222 COVID-19 vaccine. The CDR3 runs to 20 residues. This clone occurred once. As yet, its antigen is unknown. General study points: Increased Spike-specific TCR breadth and depth were observed after two AZD1222 doses. Clonal diversity was possibly underestimated, and the donors were mostly white British, with more females. Only six people who got AZD1222 tested seropositive at baseline.

Only in-frame clones appear in the TCRdb table, and some are missing; sequencing was by immunoSEQ multiplex PCR. This sample carries 95,000 to 150,000 clones, around 85% of them seen once, and the ten largest clones take approximately 8.8%. This TCR derives from an adult in good health. The sequencing used peripheral blood, collected on day 0 of AZD1222 vaccination. This chain connects TRBV21-1 to TRBJ2-2. TRBV21-1 corresponds to a pseudogene. CDR3 in DNA: TGTGCCAGCAGCAAAGGTCGCCCACGGGTGCACAGTCGGGACACCGGGGAGCTGTTTTTT. Protein: CASSKGRPRVHSRDTGELFF.